This is a list of T cell receptor beta chains from one sample in a study of blood T cell repertoires in COVID-19. TCRdb's table, derived via immunoSEQ multiplex PCR, lists solely in-frame clones and lacks some. The table shows more than 150,000 clones, with 82% occurring only once. The sequenced sample was peripheral blood. These receptors all stem from a woman aged 25 to 45 with acute or convalescent COVID-19. Each CDR3 is given with its conserved first and last residue. A D gene is named only where the DNA matches it firmly. The size of a clone is reported for some rows only, either as once, few or many, or as a class for expanded clones.

V	J	size	D	CDR3	DNA
TRBV4-1	TRBJ2-5	many	.	CASSQEDFLKTQYF	TGCGCCAGCAGCCAAGAGGACTTCCTGAAGACCCAGTACTTC
TRBV7-9	TRBJ2-3	.	.	CASSQNRAGTQYF	TGTGCCAGCAGCCAAAACAGGGCGGGTACGCAGTATTTT
TRBV4-3	TRBJ2-7	.	.	CASSQEKEVSYEQYF	TGCGCCAGCAGCCAAGAGAAGGAGGTTTCCTACGAGCAGTACTTC
TRBV7-2	TRBJ1-1	.	.	CASRPFQVNTEAFF	TGTGCCAGCAGACCGTTCCAGGTGAACACTGAAGCTTTCTTT
TRBV27	TRBJ1-2	.	.	CASSWGGPNYGYTF	TGTGCCAGCAGTTGGGGGGGGCCTAACTATGGCTACACCTTC
TRBV28	TRBJ1-6	.	TRBD1	CASSPRQGRRNSPLHF	TGTGCCAGCAGCCCCAGACAGGGGAGGAGGAATTCACCCCTCCACTTT
TRBV15	TRBJ2-7	.	TRBD1	CATSRGTGSTYEQYF	TGTGCCACCAGCAGAGGGACAGGGTCAACCTACGAGCAGTACTTC
TRBV18	TRBJ2-1	.	.	CASSRNNEQFF	TGTGCCAGCTCCAGAAACAATGAGCAGTTCTTC
TRBV11-2	TRBJ2-7	.	TRBD2	CASSQGTSRYEQYF	TGTGCCAGCAGCCAGGGGACTAGTAGGTACGAGCAGTACTTC
TRBV30	TRBJ1-3	few	.	CAWSVNKVMGRTGNTIYF	TGTGCCTGGAGTGTAAACAAAGTGATGGGGAGAACTGGAAACACCATATATTTT
TRBV28	TRBJ2-1	.	TRBD1	CASKGQGGSEQFF	TGTGCCAGTAAGGGACAGGGTGGTAGTGAGCAGTTCTTC
TRBV21-1	TRBJ1-1	once	.	CASSKWRGACTEAFF	TGTGCCAGCAGCAAATGGCGGGGGGCTTGTACTGAAGCTTTCTTT
TRBV7-9	TRBJ2-1	.	TRBD2	CASSRGGLLAGEQFF	TGTGCCAGCAGCCGGGGGGGATTGCTAGCCGGGGAGCAGTTCTTC
TRBV3-1/TRBV3-2	TRBJ2-3	.	TRBD1	CASSPVVTAPKTGGTDTQYF	TGTGCCAGCAGCCCAGTGGTTACGGCTCCCAAAACAGGGGGGACAGATACGCAGTATTTT
TRBV19	TRBJ2-3	.	.	CASAQTTRVHQYF	TGTGCCAGTGCACAAACAACCCGGGTCCACCAGTATTTT
TRBV28	TRBJ2-7	once	.	CASSPPRLLQTYEQYF	TGTGCCAGCAGTCCCCCCCGTCTGCTTCAGACCTACGAGCAGTACTTC
TRBV11-1	TRBJ1-2	once	.	CASSPTPRATNYGYTF	TGTGCCAGCAGCCCCACCCCCAGGGCTACTAACTATGGCTACACCTTC
TRBV7-2	TRBJ2-5	.	TRBD2	CASSLTGTSRETQYF	TGTGCCAGCAGCTTAACCGGGACTAGCCGAGAGACCCAGTACTTC
TRBV2	TRBJ2-7	.	TRBD1	CASRAGTGNFYEQYF	TGTGCCAGCAGGGCCGGGACAGGGAACTTTTACGAGCAGTACTTC
TRBV7-2	TRBJ1-6	few	TRBD1	CASSQDRAGSPLHF	TGTGCCAGCAGCCAGGACAGGGCCGGTTCACCCCTCCACTTT
TRBV15	TRBJ2-4	once	.	CATGSGGIGNIQYF	TGTGCCACCGGAAGCGGAGGAATTGGGAACATTCAGTACTTC
TRBV5-5	TRBJ1-2	.	TRBD1	CASSLGGGSYGYTF	TGTGCCAGCAGCTTGGGAGGGGGCAGCTATGGCTACACCTTC
TRBV5-6	TRBJ1-1	.	.	CASRTDRITEAFF	TGTGCCAGCAGGACGGACAGAATCACTGAAGCTTTCTTT
TRBV20-1	TRBJ1-6	.	.	CSASRGSPLHF	TGCAGTGCTAGCAGAGGTTCACCCCTCCACTTT
TRBV5-4	TRBJ1-1	.	.	CASSLAGNTEAFF	TGTGCCAGCAGCTTGGCCGGGAACACTGAAGCTTTCTTT
TRBV7-2	TRBJ2-1	.	.	CASSLASQGLSYNEQFF	TGTGCCAGCAGCTTAGCATCCCAGGGCCTCTCCTACAATGAGCAGTTCTTC
TRBV11-2	TRBJ2-2	.	.	CASSLAFPGELFF	TGTGCCAGCAGCTTAGCGTTCCCCGGGGAGCTGTTTTTT
TRBV19	TRBJ1-1	.	.	CASSIAGFGRVNTEAFF	TGTGCCAGTAGTATTGCAGGGTTCGGTAGGGTGAACACTGAAGCTTTCTTT
TRBV19	TRBJ2-3	.	TRBD2	CASRNQSGASHPTDTQYF	TGTGCCAGTAGAAATCAGAGCGGGGCGTCACACCCCACAGATACGCAGTATTTT
TRBV28	TRBJ2-7	.	TRBD1	CASSGTGAYEQYF	TGTGCCAGCAGCGGGACAGGGGCCTACGAGCAGTACTTC
TRBV28	TRBJ1-6	.	.	CASRRTTALSYNSPLHF	TGTGCCAGCAGGCGGACGACAGCCTTATCTTATAATTCACCCCTCCACTTT
TRBV6-6	TRBJ2-1	.	.	CASSYRHDNEQFF	TGTGCCAGCAGTTACAGACATGACAATGAGCAGTTCTTC
TRBV5-8	TRBJ2-1	once	TRBD2	CASSSGTRARNEQFF	TGTGCCAGCAGCTCCGGGACTAGGGCGCGCAATGAGCAGTTCTTC
TRBV9	TRBJ1-3	many	.	CASSVAGDSGNTIYF	TGTGCCAGCAGCGTAGCAGGGGATTCTGGAAACACCATATATTTT
TRBV29-1	TRBJ2-7	.	.	CSVVERNLWPYEQYF	TGCAGCGTTGTGGAGAGAAATCTCTGGCCCTACGAGCAGTACTTC
TRBV5-6	TRBJ1-1	.	.	CASSLGTGRNTEAFF	TGTGCCAGCAGCTTGGGAACAGGGAGGAACACTGAAGCTTTCTTT
TRBV2	TRBJ2-1	.	TRBD2	CASTLGGSGRANNEQFF	TGTGCCAGCACCCTGGGGGGTAGCGGGAGGGCCAACAATGAGCAGTTCTTC
TRBV28	TRBJ2-5	.	.	CASSSDRPQETQYF	TGTGCCAGCAGTTCAGACAGGCCTCAAGAGACCCAGTACTTC
TRBV9	TRBJ2-6	.	TRBD1	CASSFRTGRQGGANVLTF	TGTGCCAGCAGCTTCAGGACAGGGAGGCAGGGAGGAGCCAACGTCCTGACTTTC
TRBV27	TRBJ2-3	.	.	CASSTSGNTWQYF	TGTGCCAGCAGTACCTCGGGGAACACATGGCAGTATTTT
TRBV6-4	TRBJ2-2	few	.	CASSDSGGSSTGELFF	TGTGCCAGCAGTGACTCTGGGGGGAGCTCCACCGGGGAGCTGTTTTTT
TRBV30	TRBJ1-2	.	TRBD1	CAWKRDREDYGYTF	TGTGCCTGGAAGAGGGACAGGGAAGACTATGGCTACACCTTC
TRBV6-2/TRBV6-3	TRBJ2-7	.	.	CASSYLTGRQGQQYF	TGTGCCAGCAGTTACCTTACGGGACGGCAGGGGCAGCAGTACTTC
TRBV27	TRBJ1-1	.	.	CASSSRPQGGGTEAFF	TGTGCCAGCAGTTCCAGACCCCAGGGAGGGGGTACTGAAGCTTTCTTT
TRBV6-5	TRBJ1-5	few	.	CASSDSYSRNQPQHF	TGTGCCAGCAGTGACTCGTACTCTCGGAATCAGCCCCAGCATTTT
TRBV29-1	TRBJ2-7	.	TRBD1	CSVEIGVGTGLF	TGCAGCGTTGAAATCGGGGTCGGGACAGGGTTGTTC
TRBV7-9	TRBJ1-2	.	.	CASSHGGQGGYTF	TGTGCCAGCAGCCACGGGGGGCAGGGTGGCTACACCTTC
TRBV4-3	TRBJ2-1	.	.	CASSQNTRRTGRYNEQFF	TGCGCCAGCAGCCAAAACACCAGGCGGACGGGGAGATACAATGAGCAGTTCTTC
TRBV28	TRBJ2-1	once	TRBD2	CASSPRGVNNEQFF	TGTGCCAGCAGTCCCCGGGGGGTGAACAATGAGCAGTTCTTC
TRBV7-9	TRBJ1-2	.	.	CASSRAAGNGYTF	TGTGCCAGCAGCCGGGCCGCAGGGAATGGCTACACCTTC
TRBV5-1	TRBJ2-5	few	.	CASSFDPAETQYF	TGCGCCAGCAGCTTCGATCCTGCGGAGACCCAGTACTTC
TRBV11-3	TRBJ2-7	.	.	CASSRAPAGEQYF	TGTGCCAGCAGTCGAGCCCCGGCGGGCGAGCAGTACTTC
TRBV5-1	TRBJ1-2	.	TRBD1	CASSPDRDGYTF	TGCGCCAGCAGCCCGGACAGGGATGGCTACACCTTC
TRBV29-1	TRBJ2-7	.	.	CSVEVRDSSYEQYF	TGCAGCGTTGAGGTCCGGGATAGCTCCTACGAGCAGTACTTC
TRBV6-2/TRBV6-3	TRBJ1-1	few	TRBD1	CASSYPDRGQPFF	TGTGCCAGCAGTTACCCCGACAGGGGGCAACCTTTCTTT